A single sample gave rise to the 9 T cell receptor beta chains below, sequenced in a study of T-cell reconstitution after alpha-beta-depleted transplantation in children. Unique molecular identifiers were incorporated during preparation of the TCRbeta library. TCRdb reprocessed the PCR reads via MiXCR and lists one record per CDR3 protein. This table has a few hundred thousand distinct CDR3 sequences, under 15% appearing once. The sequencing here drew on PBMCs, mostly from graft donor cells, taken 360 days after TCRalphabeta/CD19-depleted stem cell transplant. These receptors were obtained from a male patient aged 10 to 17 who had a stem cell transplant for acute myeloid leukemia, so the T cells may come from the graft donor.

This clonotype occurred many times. In nucleotides, the CDR3 is TGTGCCAGCGGACAGGGGCGCACAGATACGCAGTATTTT. This translates into CASGQGRTDTQYF. The J gene is TRBJ2-3, the V gene TRBV12-3 or TRBV12-4; TRBD1 agrees at 9 bases. J gave up 1 base and V 8 bases, and 1 base lay outside the gene matches. This CDR3 contains 13 residues.

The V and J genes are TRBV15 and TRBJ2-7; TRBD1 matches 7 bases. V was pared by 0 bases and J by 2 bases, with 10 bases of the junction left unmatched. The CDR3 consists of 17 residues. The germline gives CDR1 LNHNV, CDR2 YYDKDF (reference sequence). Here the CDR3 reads CATSRDLQGVTTYEQYF. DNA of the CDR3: TGTGCCACCAGCAGAGATCTTCAGGGGGTGACAACCTACGAGCAGTACTTC.

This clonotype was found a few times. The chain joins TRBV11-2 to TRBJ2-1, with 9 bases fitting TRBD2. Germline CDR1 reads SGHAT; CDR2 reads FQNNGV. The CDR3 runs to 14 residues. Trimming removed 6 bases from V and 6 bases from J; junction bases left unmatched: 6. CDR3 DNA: TGTGCCAGCAGTAGGGGACTAGCTACCAATGAGCAGTTCTTC. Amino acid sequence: CASSRGLATNEQFF.

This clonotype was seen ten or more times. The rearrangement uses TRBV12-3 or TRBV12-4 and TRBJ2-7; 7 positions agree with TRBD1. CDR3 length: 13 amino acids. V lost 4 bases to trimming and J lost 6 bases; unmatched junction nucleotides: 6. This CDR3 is CASSSRTGLEQYF. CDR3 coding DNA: TGTGCCAGCAGTTCCCGGACAGGTCTCGAGCAGTACTTC.

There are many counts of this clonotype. The CDR3 loop reads CATSRDLGTGVSYEQYF. CDR3 DNA: TGTGCCACCAGCAGAGATCTTGGGACAGGGGTTTCGTACGAGCAGTACTTC. This chain uses TRBV15 with TRBJ2-7; the match to TRBD1 covers 10 bases. Unmatched junction bases numbered 9, after V lost 0 bases and J lost 4 bases. CDR1 is LNHNV and CDR2 is YYDKDF in the germline V gene (reference sequence). The CDR3 loop spans 17 amino acids.

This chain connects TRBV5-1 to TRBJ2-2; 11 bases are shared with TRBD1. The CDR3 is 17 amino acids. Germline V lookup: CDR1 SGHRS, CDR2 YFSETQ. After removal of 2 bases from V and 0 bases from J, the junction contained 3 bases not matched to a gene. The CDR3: CASSFRTGGANTGELFF. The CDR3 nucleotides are TGCGCCAGCAGCTTTCGGACAGGGGGCGCGAACACCGGGGAGCTGTTTTTT.

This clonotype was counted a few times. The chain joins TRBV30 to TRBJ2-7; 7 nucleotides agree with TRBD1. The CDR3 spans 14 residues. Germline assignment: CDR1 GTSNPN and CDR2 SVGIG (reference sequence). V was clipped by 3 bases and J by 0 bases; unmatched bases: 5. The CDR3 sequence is CAWSPGQSSYEQYF. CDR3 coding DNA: TGTGCCTGGAGCCCGGGACAGAGCTCCTACGAGCAGTACTTC.

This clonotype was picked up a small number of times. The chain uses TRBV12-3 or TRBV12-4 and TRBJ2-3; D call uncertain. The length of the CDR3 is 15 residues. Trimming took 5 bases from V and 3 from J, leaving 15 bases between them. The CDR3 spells CASSISVLVTDTQYF. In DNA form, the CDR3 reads TGTGCCAGCAGTATCTCAGTCTTAGTGACAGATACGCAGTATTTT.

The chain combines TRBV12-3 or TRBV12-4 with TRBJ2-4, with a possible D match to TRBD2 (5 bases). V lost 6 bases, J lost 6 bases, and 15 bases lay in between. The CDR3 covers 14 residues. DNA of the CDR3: TGTGCCAGCAGGATGACATCGGGGAGAAACATTCAGTACTTC. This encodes CASRMTSGRNIQYF.